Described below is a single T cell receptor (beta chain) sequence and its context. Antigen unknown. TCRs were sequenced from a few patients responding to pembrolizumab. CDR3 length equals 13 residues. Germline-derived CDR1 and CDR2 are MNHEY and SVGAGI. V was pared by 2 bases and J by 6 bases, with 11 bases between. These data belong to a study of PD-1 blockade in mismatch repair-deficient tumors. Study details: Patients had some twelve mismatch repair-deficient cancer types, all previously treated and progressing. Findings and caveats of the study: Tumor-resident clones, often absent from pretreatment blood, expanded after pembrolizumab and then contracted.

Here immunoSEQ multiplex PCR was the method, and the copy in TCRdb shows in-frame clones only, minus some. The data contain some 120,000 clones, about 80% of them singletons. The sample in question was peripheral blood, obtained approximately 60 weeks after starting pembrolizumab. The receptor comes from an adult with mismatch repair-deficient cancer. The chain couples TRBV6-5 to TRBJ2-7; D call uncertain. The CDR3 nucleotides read TGTGCCAGCAGTTACGAGCTGGGGATCGAGCAGTACTTC. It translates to CASSYELGIEQYF.